This T cell receptor (beta chain) stems from a study of T cell repertoires in cytomegalovirus infection. Study-wide background: In public TCR beta signatures, there were indications of both CMV infection and matching HLA type.

TCRdb used MiXCR to reprocess the reads, holding one entry per CDR3 protein. The top ten clones hold about 26% of a sample with about 51,000 distinct CDR3 sequences, over 15% of them seen once. Study conclusions and caveats: CMV-specific TCR beta clonotypes restricted by HLA-C dominated the ex vivo response.

V gave up 3 bases and J gave up 2 bases, with 14 bases separating them. The length of the CDR3 is 15 residues. As for this clonotype: Antigen: not known.

This chain links TRBV12-3 or TRBV12-4 with TRBJ2-7, with D uncertain. The TCR sequence derives from a human donor in good health (CMV status not recorded). Some clones in this sample may be carry-over from other donors' samples. Here the sequenced sample was CD8+ T cells from cultured PBMCs, taken from culture after CMV antigen stimulation. This chain's CDR3 is CASSFGLPPPYEQYF. The CDR3 region has the DNA TGTGCCAGCAGTTTCGGGCTACCACCTCCCTACGAGCAGTACTTC.